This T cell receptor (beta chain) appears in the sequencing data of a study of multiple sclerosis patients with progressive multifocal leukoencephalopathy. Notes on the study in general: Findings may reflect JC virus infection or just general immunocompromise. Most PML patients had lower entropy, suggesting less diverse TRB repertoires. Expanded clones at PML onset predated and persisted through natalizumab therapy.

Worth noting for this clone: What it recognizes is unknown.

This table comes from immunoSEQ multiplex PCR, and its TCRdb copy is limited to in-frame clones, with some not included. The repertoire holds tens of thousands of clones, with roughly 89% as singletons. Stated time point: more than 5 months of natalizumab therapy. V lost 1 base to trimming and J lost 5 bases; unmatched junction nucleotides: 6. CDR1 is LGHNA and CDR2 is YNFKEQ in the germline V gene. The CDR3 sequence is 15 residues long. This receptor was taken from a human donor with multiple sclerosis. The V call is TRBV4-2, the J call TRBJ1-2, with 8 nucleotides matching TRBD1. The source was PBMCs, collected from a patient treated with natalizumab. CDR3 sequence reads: CASSQAPTGGYGYTF. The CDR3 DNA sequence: TGTGCCAGCAGCCAAGCCCCAACAGGGGGGTATGGCTACACCTTC.